This T cell receptor beta chain was captured in a study of blood T cell repertoires in COVID-19. Overall study: Researchers got acute and convalescent COVID-19 samples from the United States, Italy and Spain.

Assay: immunoSEQ multiplex PCR; the TCRdb copy retains only in-frame clones and omits some. This table holds 250,000 to 300,000 clones, more than 85% found once. This CDR3 comprises 15 residues. The germline V gene encodes CDR1 SGHTA and CDR2 FQGNSA. J gave up 3 bases and V 1 base, and 1 base lay outside the gene matches. V is TRBV7-2 and J is TRBJ1-4, with 8 bases fitting TRBD1. Sequencing was performed on PBMCs or T cells enriched from blood (not recorded which). This clonotype was sampled from a man aged 35 to 55 who had recovered from COVID-19. CDR3 coding DNA: TGTGCCAGCAGCTTAGACAGGGGGGCTAATGAAAAACTGTTTTTT. As protein: CASSLDRGANEKLFF.